What follows describes a single T cell receptor (beta chain). The protocol was immunoSEQ multiplex PCR, while the TCRdb copy is restricted to in-frame clones and leaves out a portion. The sample gives some 210,000 clones, about nine tenths of which show up once; about 6.3% is in the top ten. The CDR3 extends over 16 amino acids. V shed 4 bases and J shed 3 bases, with 16 bases lying between them. Per germline, CDR1 LNHDA and CDR2 SQIVND (reference sequence). The sample comes from a study of blood T cell repertoires in COVID-19. Study-wide background: Samples representing acute and convalescent COVID-19 were sourced from the United States, Italy and Spain. PBMCs, B-cell-depleted T cells, or T cells provided the cDNA or gDNA that made up the material.

Sequenced: peripheral blood. This TCR was recovered from a man in his fifties or sixties who had recovered from COVID-19. This chain links TRBV19 with TRBJ2-1; D perhaps matches TRBD2 (7 bases). The CDR3 loop is CASSREGGLFYNEQFF. As DNA, the CDR3 is TGTGCCAGTAGTAGGGAGGGGGGGCTATTCTACAATGAGCAGTTCTTC. Drawing the rest from reference TRBV19 and TRBJ2-1, the complete variable domain is DGGITQSPKYLFRKEGQNVTLSCEQNLNHDAMYWYRQDPGQGLRLIYYSQIVNDFQKGDIAEGYSVSREKKESFPLTVTSAQKNPTAFYLCASSREGGLFYNEQFFGPGTRLTVL.